This T cell receptor (beta chain) was captured in a study of blood T cells in healthy people across ages. Study results and caveats: Measured against age, TCR beta diversity per million T cells decreased in a roughly linear manner.

For this clonotype: What it binds is not known.

PCR was performed a second time for roughly 6 to 12 cycles using a sample-barcoded 5' primer and a J-beta primer mix. A template-switch adaptor with 12 random nucleotides tagged each cDNA molecule. TCRdb recomputed calls from the 5' RACE reads with MiXCR, one row per CDR3 protein. The sample lists some 640,000 distinct CDR3 sequences, about 30% occurring once. Germline V gene lookup returns CDR1 SGHVS and CDR2 FQNEAQ. This CDR3 comprises 16 residues. Around 10 milliliters of peripheral blood were drawn from each donor. The sample comprised blood. The V call is TRBV7-8, the J call TRBJ2-7; 8 nucleotides align to TRBD1. The closer fit of TRBJ2-5 to the DNA end suggests the J call may be wrong. The clonotype comes from a woman of 80 years or more in good health. CDR3: CASSSLGGQVKETQYF. The CDR3 DNA sequence: TGTGCCAGCAGCTCCCTCGGGGGACAGGTGAAAGAGACCCAGTACTTC.